A selection of T cell receptor beta chains follows, all from one sample in a study of blood T cell repertoires in COVID-19. Profiled with immunoSEQ multiplex PCR; TCRdb holds only in-frame clones, not every one. The table lists tens of thousands of clones, approximately 91% of them singletons. Source material: peripheral blood. Receptors originate from a man aged 55 to 70 with active or convalescent COVID-19. CDR3s include the opening cysteine and the closing phenylalanine or tryptophan. The D gene is left open where the match is weak. Only part of the rows carry a size: once, few, many, or a class if the clone is expanded.

>TRBV27|TRBJ2-5|.|TRBD2
TGTGCCAGCAGTTTAATAAGGAGCGGGGGCGCGGGTAGGCAAGAGACCCAGTACTTC
CASSLIRSGGAGRQETQYF
>TRBV27|TRBJ2-7|.|.
TGTGCCAGCAGCCCCCTCCCTCGGACAGTCTACGAGCAGTACTTC
CASSPLPRTVYEQYF
>TRBV9|TRBJ1-2|.|TRBD1
TGTGCCAGCAGCACCCGGACAGGGGGCAATCCTAACTATGGCTACACCTTC
CASSTRTGGNPNYGYTF
>TRBV19|TRBJ1-5|.|.
TGTCCGTGGGACTATAGCAATCAGCCCCAGCATTTT
CPWDYSNQPQHF
>TRBV2|TRBJ2-3|.|.
TGTGCCAGCAGTGAAGCGATTAGGAGTGAGGCAGATACGCAGTATTTT
CASSEAIRSEADTQYF
>TRBV9|TRBJ2-4|.|.
TGTGCCAGCAGCGATTCCTCGGAGGCGGACATTCAGTACTTC
CASSDSSEADIQYF
>TRBV19|TRBJ1-5|.|TRBD1
TGTGCCAGTAGTGCCGGACAGGGCGCGTGGCAGCCCCAGCATTTT
CASSAGQGAWQPQHF
>TRBV6-4|TRBJ1-1|.|TRBD1
TGTGCCAGCAGTCCCCCCCGGGACAGCCTAATGAACACTGAAGCTTTCTTT
CASSPPRDSLMNTEAFF
>TRBV5-1|TRBJ1-2|.|TRBD1
TGCGCCAGCAGCGAGCGACAGGGGGCGGTTGGCTACACCTTC
CASSERQGAVGYTF
>TRBV19|TRBJ1-2|.|.
TGTGCCAGTAGTATGAACAGAGAGAATGGCTACACCTTC
CASSMNRENGYTF
>TRBV5-1|TRBJ2-5|once|.
TGCGCCAGCAGCTTCGGGGTATACCAAGAGACCCAGTACTTC
CASSFGVYQETQYF
>TRBV19|TRBJ1-5|.|TRBD1
TGTGCCAGTTCCGGACAGGCTGGGGGTCAGCCCCAGCATTTT
CASSGQAGGQPQHF
>TRBV5-1|TRBJ1-1|once|.
TGCGCCAGCAGCTTGGACGGGGGGCTTTACACTGAAGCTTTCTTT
CASSLDGGLYTEAFF
>TRBV10-1|TRBJ2-1|.|.
TGCGCCAGCAGCCCCGGAGACAATGAGCAGTTCTTC
CASSPGDNEQFF
>TRBV21-1|TRBJ1-5|.|.
TGTGCCAGCAGCAAAATTCCCTTTAGTCTTCAGCCCCAGCATTTT
CASSKIPFSLQPQHF
>TRBV18|TRBJ1-1|.|TRBD1
TGTGCCAGCTCCTCGACAGGGGGCGAGAACACTGAAGCTTTCTTT
CASSSTGGENTEAFF
>TRBV14|TRBJ2-1|.|TRBD2
TGTGCCAGCAGCCCTACCGGGAGGGGAGCCTACAATGAGCAGTTCTTC
CASSPTGRGAYNEQFF
>TRBV11-3|TRBJ2-1|.|.
TGTGCCAGCAGCCCCTCCCGGGGCTCCTACAATGAGCAGTTCTTC
CASSPSRGSYNEQFF
>TRBV10-1|TRBJ1-4|.|.
TGCGCCAGCAGTGATTCCGCCAGGGTCGGTGAAAAACTGTTTTTT
CASSDSARVGEKLFF
>TRBV4-3|TRBJ2-3|.|.
TGCGCCAGCAGCCAGTGGGGCGAAGATACGCAGTATTTT
CASSQWGEDTQYF
>TRBV28|TRBJ1-5|.|.
TGTGCCAGCAGACTACAGGACCATCAGCCCCAGCATTTT
CASRLQDHQPQHF
>TRBV10-1|TRBJ2-7|.|.
TGCGCCAGCAGTGAGTCCGGCTACGAGCAGTACTTC
CASSESGYEQYF
>TRBV11-3|TRBJ1-2|.|TRBD1
TGTGCCAGCAGCTCGACAGGGGTCCCTACCTTC
CASSSTGVPTF
>TRBV4-1|TRBJ2-1|.|TRBD1
TGCGCCAGCAGCCAGACCCAGGGGCAGGGGGTTAGTGAGCAGTTCTTC
CASSQTQGQGVSEQFF
>TRBV27|TRBJ1-1|.|.
TGTGCCAGCAGTCTACAGGGTTACGGTGGCACTGAAGCTTTCTTT
CASSLQGYGGTEAFF
>TRBV6-6|TRBJ2-2|once|TRBD1
TGTGCCAGCAGTCCGTGGCGGGGACAGGCACTGAACACCGGGGAGCTGTTTTTT
CASSPWRGQALNTGELFF
>TRBV28|TRBJ1-2|.|TRBD1
TGTGCCAGCAGGACAGGGGGCGCGAGGGACTATGGCTACACCTTC
CASRTGGARDYGYTF
>TRBV9|TRBJ1-2|.|TRBD1
TGTGCCAGCAGCGTAGGAACGACAGGGGCCTATGGCTACACCTTC
CASSVGTTGAYGYTF
>TRBV28|TRBJ2-1|.|.
TGTGCCGCGGGACTCTACAATGAGCAGTTCTTC
CAAGLYNEQFF